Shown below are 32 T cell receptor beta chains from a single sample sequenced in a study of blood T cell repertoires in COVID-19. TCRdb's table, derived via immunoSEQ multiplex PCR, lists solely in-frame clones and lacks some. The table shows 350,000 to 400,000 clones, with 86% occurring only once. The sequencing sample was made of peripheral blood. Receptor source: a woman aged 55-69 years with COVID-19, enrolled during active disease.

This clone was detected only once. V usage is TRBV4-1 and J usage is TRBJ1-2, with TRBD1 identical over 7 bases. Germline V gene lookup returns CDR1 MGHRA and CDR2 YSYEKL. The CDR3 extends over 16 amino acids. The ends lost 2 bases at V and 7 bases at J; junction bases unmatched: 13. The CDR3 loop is CASSQSPFRGNGGYTF. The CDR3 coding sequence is TGCGCCAGCAGCCAATCGCCTTTCAGGGGGAACGGTGGCTACACCTTC.

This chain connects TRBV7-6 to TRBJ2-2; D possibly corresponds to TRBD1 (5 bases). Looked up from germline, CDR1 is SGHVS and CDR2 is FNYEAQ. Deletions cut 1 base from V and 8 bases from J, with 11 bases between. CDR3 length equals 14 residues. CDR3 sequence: CASSLDPGNGELFF. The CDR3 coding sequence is TGTGCCAGCAGCTTAGACCCAGGGAATGGGGAGCTGTTTTTT.

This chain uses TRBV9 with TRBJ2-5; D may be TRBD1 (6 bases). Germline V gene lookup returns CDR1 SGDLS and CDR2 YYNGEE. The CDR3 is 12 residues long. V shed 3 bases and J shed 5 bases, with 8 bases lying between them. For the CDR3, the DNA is TGTGCCAGCAGCGCCACAGGGGAGACCCAGTACTTC. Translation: CASSATGETQYF.

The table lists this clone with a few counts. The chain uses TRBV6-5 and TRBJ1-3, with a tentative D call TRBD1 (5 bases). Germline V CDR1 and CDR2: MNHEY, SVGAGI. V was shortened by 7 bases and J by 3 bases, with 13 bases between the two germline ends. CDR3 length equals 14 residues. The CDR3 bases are TGTGCCAGCAACAACGGAGACAGTGGAAACACCATATATTTT. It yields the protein CASNNGDSGNTIYF.

CDR3 residues: CASSLVYRQGGSRNTEAFF. In nucleotides, the CDR3 is TGTGCCAGCAGCTTGGTATATCGACAGGGGGGGAGTAGGAACACTGAAGCTTTCTTT. This chain joins TRBV5-8 and TRBJ1-1; 9 bases fit TRBD1. V was clipped by 0 bases and J by 1 base; unmatched bases: 13. CDR1 and CDR2 from the germline V gene are SGHTS and YDEGEE. The CDR3 consists of 19 residues.

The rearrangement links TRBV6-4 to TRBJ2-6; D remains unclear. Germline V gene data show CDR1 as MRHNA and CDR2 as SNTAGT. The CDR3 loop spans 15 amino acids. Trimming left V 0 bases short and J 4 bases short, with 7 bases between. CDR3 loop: CASSDSVGGANVLTF. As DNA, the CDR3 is TGTGCCAGCAGTGACTCTGTCGGGGGGGCCAACGTCCTGACTTTC.

In DNA form, the CDR3 reads TGTGCCAGCAGTGAGGGACAGGGTTCAACTAATGAAAAACTGTTTTTT. Residues: CASSEGQGSTNEKLFF. This chain uses TRBV25-1 with TRBJ1-4, with 9 bases lining up with TRBD1. Germline V gives CDR1 MGHDK, CDR2 SYGVNS. The CDR3 is 16 amino acids. The junction had 2 bases not matched to a gene; V was cut back by 3 bases and J by 0 bases.

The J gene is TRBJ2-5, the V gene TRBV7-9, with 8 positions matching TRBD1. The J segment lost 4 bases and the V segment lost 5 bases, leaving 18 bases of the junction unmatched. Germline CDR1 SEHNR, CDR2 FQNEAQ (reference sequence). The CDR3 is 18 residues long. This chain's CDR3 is CASSDPAGRTGSGETQYF. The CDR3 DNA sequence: TGTGCCAGCAGCGACCCGGCCGGGCGGACAGGGTCGGGAGAGACCCAGTACTTC.

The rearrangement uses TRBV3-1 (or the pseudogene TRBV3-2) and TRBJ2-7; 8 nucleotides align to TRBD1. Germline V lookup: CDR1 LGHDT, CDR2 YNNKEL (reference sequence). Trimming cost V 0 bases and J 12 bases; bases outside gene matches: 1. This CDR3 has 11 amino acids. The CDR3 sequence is CASSQEDRAYF. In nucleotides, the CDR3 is TGTGCCAGCAGCCAAGAGGACAGGGCGTACTTC.

The CDR3 region has the DNA TGTGCCAGCTCGCGAACTAGCGACCGCGACGAGCAGTACTTC. Protein product: CASSRTSDRDEQYF. V usage is TRBV18 and J usage is TRBJ2-7; 7 bases fit TRBD2. The V segment lost 6 bases and the J segment 5 bases; nucleotides outside the gene matches: 10. The CDR3 extends over 14 amino acids. Germline V CDR1 and CDR2: KGHSH, LQKENI.

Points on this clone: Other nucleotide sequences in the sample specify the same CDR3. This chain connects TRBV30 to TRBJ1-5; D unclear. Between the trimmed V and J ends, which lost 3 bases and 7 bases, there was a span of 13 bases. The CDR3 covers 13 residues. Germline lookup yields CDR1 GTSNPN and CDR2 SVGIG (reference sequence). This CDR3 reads CAWSVERGQPQHF. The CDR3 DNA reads TGTGCCTGGAGCGTGGAGCGTGGACAGCCCCAGCATTTT.

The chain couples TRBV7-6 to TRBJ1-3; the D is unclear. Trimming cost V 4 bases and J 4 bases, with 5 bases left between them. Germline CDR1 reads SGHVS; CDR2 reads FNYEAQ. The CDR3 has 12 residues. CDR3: CASSSQGNTIYF. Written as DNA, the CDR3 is TGTGCCAGCAGCTCCCAGGGAAACACCATATATTTT.

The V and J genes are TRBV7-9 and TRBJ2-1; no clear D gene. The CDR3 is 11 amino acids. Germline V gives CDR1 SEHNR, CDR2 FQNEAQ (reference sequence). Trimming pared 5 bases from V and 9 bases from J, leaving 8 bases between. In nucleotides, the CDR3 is TGTGCCAGCAGCCTCTTACTTGAGCAGTTCTTC. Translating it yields CASSLLLEQFF.

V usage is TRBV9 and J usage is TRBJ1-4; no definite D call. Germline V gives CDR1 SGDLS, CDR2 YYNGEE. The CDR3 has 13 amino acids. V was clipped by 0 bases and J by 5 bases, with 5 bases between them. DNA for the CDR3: TGTGCCAGCAGCGTAGGTACAAATGAAAAACTGTTTTTT. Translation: CASSVGTNEKLFF.

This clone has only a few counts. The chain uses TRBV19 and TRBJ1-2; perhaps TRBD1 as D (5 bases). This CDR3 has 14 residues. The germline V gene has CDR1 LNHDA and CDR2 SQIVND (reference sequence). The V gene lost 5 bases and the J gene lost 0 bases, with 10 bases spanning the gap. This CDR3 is CASSVRQSNYGYTF. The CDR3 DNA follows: TGTGCCAGTAGTGTCCGACAGTCTAACTATGGCTACACCTTC.

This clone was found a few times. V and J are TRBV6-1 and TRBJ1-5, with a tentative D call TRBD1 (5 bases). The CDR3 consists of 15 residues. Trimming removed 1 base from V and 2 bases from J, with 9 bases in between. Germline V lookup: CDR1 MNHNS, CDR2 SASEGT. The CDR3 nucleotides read TGTGCCAGCAGTGAAGAGTGGGGGGGCAATCAGCCCCAGCATTTT. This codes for CASSEEWGGNQPQHF.

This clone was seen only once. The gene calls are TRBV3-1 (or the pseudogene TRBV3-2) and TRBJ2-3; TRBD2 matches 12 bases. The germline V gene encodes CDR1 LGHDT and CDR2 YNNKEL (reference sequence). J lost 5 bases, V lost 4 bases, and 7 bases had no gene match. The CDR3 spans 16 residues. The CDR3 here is CASSPRTSGVVDTQYF. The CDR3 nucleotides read TGTGCCAGCAGCCCGAGGACTAGCGGGGTCGTAGATACGCAGTATTTT.

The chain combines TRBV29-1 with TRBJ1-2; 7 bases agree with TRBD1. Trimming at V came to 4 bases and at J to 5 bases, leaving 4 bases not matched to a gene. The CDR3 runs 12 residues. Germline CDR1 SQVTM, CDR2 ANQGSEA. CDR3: CSVGQGEYGYTF. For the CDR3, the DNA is TGCAGCGTTGGACAGGGAGAGTATGGCTACACCTTC.

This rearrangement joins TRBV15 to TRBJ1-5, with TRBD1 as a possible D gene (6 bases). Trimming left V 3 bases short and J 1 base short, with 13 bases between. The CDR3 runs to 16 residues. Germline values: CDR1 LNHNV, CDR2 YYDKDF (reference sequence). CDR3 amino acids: CATSRRGAGSNQPQHF. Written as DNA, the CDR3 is TGTGCCACCAGCAGGCGGGGGGCAGGGAGCAATCAGCCCCAGCATTTT. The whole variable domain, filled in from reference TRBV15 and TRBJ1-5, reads DAMVIQNPRYQVTQFGKPVTLSCSQTLNHNVMYWYQQKSSQAPKLLFHYYDKDFNNEADTPDNFQSRRPNTSFCFLDIRSPGLGDTAMYLCATSRRGAGSNQPQHFGDGTRLSIL.

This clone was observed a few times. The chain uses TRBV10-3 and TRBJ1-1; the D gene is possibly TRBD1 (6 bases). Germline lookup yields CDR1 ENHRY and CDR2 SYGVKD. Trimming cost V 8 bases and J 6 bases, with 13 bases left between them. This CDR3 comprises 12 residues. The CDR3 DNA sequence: TGTGCCATCGGGGGCGATTCGCCTGAAGCTTTCTTT. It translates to CAIGGDSPEAFF.

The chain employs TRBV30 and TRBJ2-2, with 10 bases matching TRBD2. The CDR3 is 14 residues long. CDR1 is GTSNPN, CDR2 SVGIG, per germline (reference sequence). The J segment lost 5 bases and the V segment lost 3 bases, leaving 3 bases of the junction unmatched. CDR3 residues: CAWSQRGGTGELFF. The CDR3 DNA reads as TGTGCCTGGAGCCAGCGGGGGGGGACCGGGGAGCTGTTTTTT.

CDR3 residues: CASSWGQNTEAFF. The CDR3 region has the DNA TGTGCCAGCAGCTGGGGACAGAACACTGAAGCTTTCTTT. The chain joins TRBV11-2 to TRBJ1-1, with D tentatively TRBD1 (6 bases). V gave up 4 bases and J gave up 1 base, with 7 bases separating them. The CDR3 is 13 residues long. From germline, CDR1 is SGHAT and CDR2 FQNNGV.

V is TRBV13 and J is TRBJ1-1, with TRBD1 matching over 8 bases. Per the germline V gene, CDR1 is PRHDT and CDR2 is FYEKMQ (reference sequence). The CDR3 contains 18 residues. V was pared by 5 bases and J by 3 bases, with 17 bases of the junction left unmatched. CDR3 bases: TGTGCCAGCAGCCAAATCCGGACACAGGGGGTGAGGGACACTGAAGCTTTCTTT. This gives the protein CASSQIRTQGVRDTEAFF.

CDR3 DNA: TGCGCCAGCAGCACCAGGACAGGGCTTAGCACTGAAGCTTTCTTT. Its translation: CASSTRTGLSTEAFF. This chain connects TRBV5-1 to TRBJ1-1, with TRBD1 identical over 8 bases. The germline V gene has CDR1 SGHRS and CDR2 YFSETQ. The ends lost 4 bases at V and 4 bases at J; junction bases unmatched: 9. CDR3 length: 15 residues.

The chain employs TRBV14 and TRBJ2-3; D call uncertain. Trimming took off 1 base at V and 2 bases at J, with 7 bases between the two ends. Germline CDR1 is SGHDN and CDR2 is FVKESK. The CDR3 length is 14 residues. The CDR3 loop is CASSQVRYTDTQYF. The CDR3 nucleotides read TGTGCCAGCAGCCAAGTACGGTACACAGATACGCAGTATTTT.

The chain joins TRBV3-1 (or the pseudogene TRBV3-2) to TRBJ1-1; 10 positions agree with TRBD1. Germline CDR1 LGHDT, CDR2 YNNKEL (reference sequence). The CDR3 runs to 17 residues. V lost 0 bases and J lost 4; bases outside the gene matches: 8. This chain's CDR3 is CASSQEIGGQGSTEAFF. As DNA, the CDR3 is TGTGCCAGCAGCCAAGAAATAGGGGGACAGGGGTCCACTGAAGCTTTCTTT.

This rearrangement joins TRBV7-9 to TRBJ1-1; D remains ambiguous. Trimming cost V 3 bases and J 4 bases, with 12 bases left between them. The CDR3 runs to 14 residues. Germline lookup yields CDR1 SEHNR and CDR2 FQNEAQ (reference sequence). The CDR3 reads CASSFSTAATEAFF. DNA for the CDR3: TGTGCCAGCAGCTTCTCGACGGCGGCCACTGAAGCTTTCTTT.

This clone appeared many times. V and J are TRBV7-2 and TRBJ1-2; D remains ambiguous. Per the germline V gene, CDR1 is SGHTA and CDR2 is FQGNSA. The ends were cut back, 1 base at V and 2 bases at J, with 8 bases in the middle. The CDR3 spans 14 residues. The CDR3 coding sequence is TGTGCCAGCAGCTTAGAGGCGGCCAACTATGGCTACACCTTC. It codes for CASSLEAANYGYTF.

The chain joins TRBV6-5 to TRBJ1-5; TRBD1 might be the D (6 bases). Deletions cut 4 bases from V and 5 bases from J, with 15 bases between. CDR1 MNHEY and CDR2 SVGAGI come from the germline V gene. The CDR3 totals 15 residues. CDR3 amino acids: CASSSRPGGHQPQHF. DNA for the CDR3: TGTGCCAGCAGTTCACGACCCGGGGGGCATCAGCCCCAGCATTTT.

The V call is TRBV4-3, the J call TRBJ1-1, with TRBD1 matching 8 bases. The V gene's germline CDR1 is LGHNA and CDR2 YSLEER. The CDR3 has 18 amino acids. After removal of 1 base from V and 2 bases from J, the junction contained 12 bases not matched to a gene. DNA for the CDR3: TGCGCCAGCAGCCAAGGTTTAGCTAGAGGACAGGGTAACACTGAAGCTTTCTTT. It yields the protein CASSQGLARGQGNTEAFF.

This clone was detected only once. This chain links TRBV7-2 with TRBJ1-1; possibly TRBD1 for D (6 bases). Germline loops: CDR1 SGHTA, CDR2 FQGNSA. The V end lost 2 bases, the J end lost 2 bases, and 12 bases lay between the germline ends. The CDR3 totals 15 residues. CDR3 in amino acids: CASSLQGIGNTEAFF. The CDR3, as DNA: TGTGCCAGCAGCTTACAGGGGATCGGTAACACTGAAGCTTTCTTT.

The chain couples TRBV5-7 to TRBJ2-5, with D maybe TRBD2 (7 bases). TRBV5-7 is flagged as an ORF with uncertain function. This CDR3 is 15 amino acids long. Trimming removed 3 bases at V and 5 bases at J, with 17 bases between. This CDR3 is CASSYIRGRGETQYF. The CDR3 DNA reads TGTGCCAGCAGCTATATCCGGGGGCGGGGGGAGACCCAGTACTTC.